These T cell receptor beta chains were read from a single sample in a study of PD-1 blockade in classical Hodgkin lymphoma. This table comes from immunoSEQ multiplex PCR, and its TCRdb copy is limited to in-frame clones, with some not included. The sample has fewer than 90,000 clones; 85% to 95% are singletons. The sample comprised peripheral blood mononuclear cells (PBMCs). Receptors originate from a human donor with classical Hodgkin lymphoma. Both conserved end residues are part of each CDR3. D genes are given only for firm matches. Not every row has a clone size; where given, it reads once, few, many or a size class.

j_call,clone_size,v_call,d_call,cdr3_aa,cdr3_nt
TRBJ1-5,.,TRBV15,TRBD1,CATSRGTGGFNQPQHF,TGTGCCACCAGCAGAGGGACAGGGGGTTTCAATCAGCCCCAGCATTTT
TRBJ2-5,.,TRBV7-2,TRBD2,CASSLQAGARGTQYF,TGTGCCAGCAGCTTACAAGCGGGAGCAAGGGGGACCCAGTACTTC
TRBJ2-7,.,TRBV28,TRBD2,CASSLFSSGRESWNEQYF,TGTGCCAGCAGTTTATTCTCTAGCGGGAGGGAATCGTGGAACGAGCAGTACTTC
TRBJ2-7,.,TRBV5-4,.,CASSIDSYEQYF,TGTGCCAGCAGCATCGACTCCTACGAGCAGTACTTC
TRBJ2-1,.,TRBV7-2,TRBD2,CASSIRTSGGARYNEQFF,TGTGCCAGCAGCATCCGGACTAGCGGGGGGGCACGGTACAATGAGCAGTTCTTC
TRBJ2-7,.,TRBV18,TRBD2,CASSPPSGLAAPYEQYF,TGTGCCAGCTCACCACCTAGCGGACTAGCGGCCCCCTACGAGCAGTACTTC
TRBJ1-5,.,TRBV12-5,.,CASGTSYLNQPQHF,TGTGCTAGTGGGACCTCCTACCTTAATCAGCCCCAGCATTTT
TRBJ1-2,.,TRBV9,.,CASSLNRVTHYGYTF,TGTGCCAGCAGTTTGAACAGGGTTACACACTATGGCTACACCTTC
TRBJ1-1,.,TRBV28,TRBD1,CASRPNGQGAEGEAFF,TGTGCCAGCAGACCAAACGGACAGGGGGCCGAGGGTGAAGCTTTCTTT
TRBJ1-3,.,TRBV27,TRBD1,CASSQRTGKPGNTIYF,TGTGCCAGCAGTCAGAGGACAGGGAAACCTGGAAACACCATATATTTT
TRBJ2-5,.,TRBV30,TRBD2,CARTGTSGRPSAMETQYF,TGTGCCAGAACCGGGACTAGCGGGAGACCCTCCGCGATGGAGACCCAGTACTTC
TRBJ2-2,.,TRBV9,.,CASRGTGELFF,TGTGCCAGCAGGGGCACCGGGGAGCTGTTTTTT
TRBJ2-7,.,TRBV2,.,CASRWPDYEQYF,TGTGCCAGCAGGTGGCCGGACTACGAGCAGTACTTC
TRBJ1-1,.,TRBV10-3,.,CAIRGDGSTEAFF,TGTGCCATCAGGGGAGACGGCTCCACTGAAGCTTTCTTT
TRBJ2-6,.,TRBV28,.,CASTGFSGANVLTF,TGTGCCAGCACAGGGTTCTCTGGGGCCAACGTCCTGACTTTC
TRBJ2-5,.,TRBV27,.,CASSFIAGTQYF,TGTGCCAGCAGTTTCATCGCGGGGACCCAGTACTTC
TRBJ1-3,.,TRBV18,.,CASSPPFVSGNTIYF,TGTGCCAGCTCACCACCTTTCGTCTCTGGAAACACCATATATTTT
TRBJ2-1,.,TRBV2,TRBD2,CASEASGSPYNEQFF,TGTGCCAGCGAGGCTAGCGGGAGTCCCTACAATGAGCAGTTCTTC
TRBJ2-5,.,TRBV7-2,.,CASSWGGSQETQYF,TGTGCCAGCAGCTGGGGCGGGTCTCAAGAGACCCAGTACTTC
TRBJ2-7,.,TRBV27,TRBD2,CASSSSGSSYEQYF,TGTGCCAGCAGTTCTAGCGGGAGCTCCTACGAGCAGTACTTC
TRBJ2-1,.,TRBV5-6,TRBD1,CASSLGGGGSYNEQFF,TGTGCCAGCAGCTTGGGAGGGGGCGGCTCCTACAATGAGCAGTTCTTC
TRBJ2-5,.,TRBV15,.,CATSRGRGVGQETQYF,TGTGCCACCAGCAGAGGAAGGGGGGTAGGGCAAGAGACCCAGTACTTC
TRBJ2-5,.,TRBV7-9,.,CASSPTGLKETQYF,TGTGCCAGCAGCCCAACAGGACTTAAAGAGACCCAGTACTTC
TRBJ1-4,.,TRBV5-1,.,CASGEGEKLFF,TGCGCCAGCGGAGAGGGTGAAAAACTGTTTTTT
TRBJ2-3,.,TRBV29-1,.,CSVDRGSEDTQYF,TGCAGCGTTGACAGGGGTTCCGAAGATACGCAGTATTTT
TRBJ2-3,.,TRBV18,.,CASSLGLADTQYF,TGTGCCAGCTCCCTTGGACTGGCAGATACGCAGTATTTT
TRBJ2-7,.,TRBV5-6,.,CASSLDRSYEQYF,TGTGCCAGCAGCTTAGACAGGTCCTACGAGCAGTACTTC
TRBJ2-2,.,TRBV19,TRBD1,CASSIGQGYTGELFF,TGTGCCAGTAGTATAGGACAGGGGTACACCGGGGAGCTGTTTTTT
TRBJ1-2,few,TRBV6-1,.,CASSEMGRFYGYTF,TGTGCCAGCAGTGAAATGGGTCGGTTCTATGGCTACACCTTC
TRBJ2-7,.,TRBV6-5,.,CASSYSRVGGYEQYF,TGTGCCAGCAGTTACTCGAGAGTCGGGGGCTACGAGCAGTACTTC
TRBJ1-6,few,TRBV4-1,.,CASSLDGGGGGSPLHF,TGCGCCAGCAGCCTCGACGGGGGCGGCGGTGGCTCACCCCTCCACTTT
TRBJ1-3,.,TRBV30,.,CAWSAASFSGNTIYF,TGTGCCTGGAGTGCCGCGAGCTTCTCTGGAAACACCATATATTTT
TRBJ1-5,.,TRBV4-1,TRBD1,CASSQVTGASYSNQPQHF,TGCGCCAGCAGCCAAGTTACAGGGGCGAGTTATAGCAATCAGCCCCAGCATTTT
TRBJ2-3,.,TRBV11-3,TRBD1,CASSPGDSLTDTQYF,TGTGCCAGCAGCCCAGGGGACAGTCTCACAGATACGCAGTATTTT
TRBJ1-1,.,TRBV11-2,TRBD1,CASSLRGGGQGARSTEAFF,TGTGCCAGCAGCTTAAGGGGTGGCGGACAGGGGGCCAGGAGCACTGAAGCTTTCTTT
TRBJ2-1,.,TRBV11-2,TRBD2,CASSLVVGTSGTNEQFF,TGTGCCAGCAGCTTAGTAGTTGGGACTAGCGGAACCAATGAGCAGTTCTTC
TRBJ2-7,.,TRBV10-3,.,CAISESRAGSSYEQYF,TGTGCCATCAGTGAGTCGAGGGCTGGCTCCTCCTACGAGCAGTACTTC
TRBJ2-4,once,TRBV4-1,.,CASSQEDTIQYF,TGCGCCAGCAGCCAGGAAGATACTATTCAGTACTTC
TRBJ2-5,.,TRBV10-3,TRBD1,CAISEVGTAQETQYF,TGTGCCATCAGTGAGGTCGGGACAGCACAAGAGACCCAGTACTTC
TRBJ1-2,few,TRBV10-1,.,CASSAESRGEGYTF,TGCGCCAGCAGTGCCGAATCGAGGGGGGAAGGCTACACCTTC
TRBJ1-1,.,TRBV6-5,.,CASSFDSFRTEAFF,TGTGCCAGCAGTTTTGACAGTTTTCGGACTGAAGCTTTCTTT
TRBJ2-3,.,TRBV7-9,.,CASSLVLPAQYF,TGTGCCAGCAGCTTAGTTCTTCCGGCGCAGTATTTT
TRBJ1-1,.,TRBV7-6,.,CASSSDGAGTEAFF,TGTGCCAGCAGCTCAGACGGGGCGGGCACTGAAGCTTTCTTT
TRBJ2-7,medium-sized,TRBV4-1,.,CASSQGPSGLYEQYF,TGCGCCAGCAGCCAGGGGCCTTCGGGGCTCTACGAGCAGTACTTC
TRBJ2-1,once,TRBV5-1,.,CASSRGPENEQFF,TGCGCCAGCAGCAGGGGTCCTGAAAATGAGCAGTTCTTC
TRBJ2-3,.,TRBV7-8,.,CASSLESGTDTQYF,TGTGCCAGCAGCTTGGAGAGTGGAACAGATACGCAGTATTTT
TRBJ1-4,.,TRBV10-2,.,CASLRTGEEKLFF,TGCGCCAGCCTCCGGACCGGAGAGGAAAAACTGTTTTTT
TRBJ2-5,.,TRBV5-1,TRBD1,CASSQLDRVQETQYF,TGCGCCAGCAGCCAACTGGACAGGGTCCAAGAGACCCAGTACTTC
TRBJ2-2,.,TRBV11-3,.,CASSLKGELFF,TGTGCCAGCAGCTTAAAAGGGGAGCTGTTTTTT
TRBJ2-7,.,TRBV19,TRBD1,CASSISRGPTSYEQYF,TGTGCCAGTAGTATAAGCAGGGGGCCAACCTCCTACGAGCAGTACTTC